The present TCR beta chain was sequenced within a study of T cell repertoires in cytomegalovirus infection. TCRdb ran MiXCR on the reads and lists one entry per CDR3 protein. The profile covers around 900,000 distinct CDR3 sequences, with more than 25% appearing a single time and 11% to 15% taken by the ten largest. CDR3 length equals 15 residues. Trimming took off 6 bases at V and 6 bases at J, with 20 bases between the two ends. The germline V gene has CDR1 SGHTA and CDR2 FQGTGA. A remark on this clonotype: The antigen remains unidentified.

This TCR derives from a human donor in good health (CMV status not recorded). Some clones in this sample may be carry-over from other donors' samples. This specimen was cultured CD8+ T cells from PBMCs, taken from culture after CMV antigen stimulation. The J gene is TRBJ1-1, the V gene TRBV7-3; no firm D call. CDR3 region: CASSPAWIGKAEAFF. The CDR3 coding sequence is TGTGCCAGCAGTCCAGCGTGGATAGGGAAGGCTGAAGCTTTCTTT.